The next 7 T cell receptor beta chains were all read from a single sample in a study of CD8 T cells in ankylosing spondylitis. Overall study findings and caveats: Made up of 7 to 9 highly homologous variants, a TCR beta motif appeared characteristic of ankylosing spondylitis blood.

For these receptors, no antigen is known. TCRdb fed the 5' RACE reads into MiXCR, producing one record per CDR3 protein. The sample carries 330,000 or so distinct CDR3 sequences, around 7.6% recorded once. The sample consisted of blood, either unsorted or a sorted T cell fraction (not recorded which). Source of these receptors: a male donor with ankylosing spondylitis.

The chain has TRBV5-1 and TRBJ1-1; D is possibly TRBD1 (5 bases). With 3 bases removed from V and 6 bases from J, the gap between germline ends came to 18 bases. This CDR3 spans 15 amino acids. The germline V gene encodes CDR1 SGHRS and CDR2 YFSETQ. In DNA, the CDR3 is TGCGCCAGCAGCTCCTCGGCCGGGGGTGGAGCTGAAGCTTTCTTT. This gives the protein CASSSSAGGGAEAFF.

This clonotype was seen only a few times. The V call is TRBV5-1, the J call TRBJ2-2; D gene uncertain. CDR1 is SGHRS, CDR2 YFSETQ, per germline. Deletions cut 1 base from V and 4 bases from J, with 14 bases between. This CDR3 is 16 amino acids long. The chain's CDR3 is CASSLSALVSTGELFF. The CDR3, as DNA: TGCGCCAGCAGCTTGTCAGCCCTAGTCTCCACCGGGGAGCTGTTTTTT.

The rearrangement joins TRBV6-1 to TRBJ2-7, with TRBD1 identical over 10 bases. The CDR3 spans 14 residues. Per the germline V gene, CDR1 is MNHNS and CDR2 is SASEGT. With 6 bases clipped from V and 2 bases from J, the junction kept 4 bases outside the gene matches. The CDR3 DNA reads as TGTGCCAGCAGGACCGGGACAGGGGCCTACGAGCAGTACTTC. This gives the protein CASRTGTGAYEQYF.

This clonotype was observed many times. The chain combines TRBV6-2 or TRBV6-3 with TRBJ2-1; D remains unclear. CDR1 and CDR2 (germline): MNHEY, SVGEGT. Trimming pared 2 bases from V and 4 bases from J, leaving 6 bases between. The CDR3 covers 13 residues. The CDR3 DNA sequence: TGTGCCAGCAGTTACCGTAGTTACAATGAGCAGTTCTTC. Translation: CASSYRSYNEQFF.

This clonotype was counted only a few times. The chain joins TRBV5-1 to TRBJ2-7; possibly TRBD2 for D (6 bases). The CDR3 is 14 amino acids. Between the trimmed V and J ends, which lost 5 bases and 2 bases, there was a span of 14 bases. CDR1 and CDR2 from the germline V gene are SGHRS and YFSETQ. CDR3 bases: TGCGCCAGCAGTCTTTGGGGAGGCACCTACGAGCAGTACTTC. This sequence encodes CASSLWGGTYEQYF. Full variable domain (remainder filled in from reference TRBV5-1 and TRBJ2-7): KAGVTQTPRYLIKTRGQQVTLSCSPISGHRSVSWYQQTPGQGLQFLFEYFSETQRNKGNFPGRFSGRQFSNSRSEMNVSTLELGDSALYLCASSLWGGTYEQYFGPGTRLTVT.

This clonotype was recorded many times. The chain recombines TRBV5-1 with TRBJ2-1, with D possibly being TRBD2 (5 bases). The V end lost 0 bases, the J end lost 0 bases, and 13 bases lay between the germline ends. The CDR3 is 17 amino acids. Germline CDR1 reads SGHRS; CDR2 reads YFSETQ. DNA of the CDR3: TGCGCCAGCAGCTTGGCCTTGGGGAGAGTCTCCTACAATGAGCAGTTCTTC. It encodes CASSLALGRVSYNEQFF.

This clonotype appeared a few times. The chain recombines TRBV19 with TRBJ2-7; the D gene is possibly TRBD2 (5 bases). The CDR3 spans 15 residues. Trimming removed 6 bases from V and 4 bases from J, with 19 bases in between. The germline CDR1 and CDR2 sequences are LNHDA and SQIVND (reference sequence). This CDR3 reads CASRSAGRGPYEQYF. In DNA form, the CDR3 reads TGTGCCAGTAGATCCGCGGGCCGCGGACCTTACGAGCAGTACTTC.